The 32 T cell receptor beta chains presented below share a single source sample, sequenced in a study of Tregs in tolerant kidney transplant recipients. The method was immunoSEQ multiplex PCR; TCRdb's version includes in-frame clones alone and lacks a portion of them. The repertoire consists of 120,000 or so clones, with around nine tenths occurring once and the leading ten covering roughly 0.63%. The material sequenced was CD4+ T cells from blood. These receptors all come from a human donor in good health.

The chain uses TRBV5-1 and TRBJ1-5; tentative D call: TRBD1 (6 bases). The germline gives CDR1 SGHRS, CDR2 YFSETQ. The CDR3 is made up of 13 amino acids. V was trimmed by 3 bases and J by 6 bases, leaving 10 bases between them. The CDR3 region has the DNA TGCGCCAGCAGCTGGGAGACAGGTCAGCCCCAGCATTTT. It codes for CASSWETGQPQHF.

The chain joins TRBV10-3 to TRBJ1-1; 7 positions agree with TRBD1. Germline CDR1 ENHRY, CDR2 SYGVKD. This CDR3 has 13 amino acids. CDR3 nucleotide sequence: TGTGCAATAGGGGACAGCCTGAACACTGAAGCTTTCTTT. This encodes CAIGDSLNTEAFF.

The chain carries TRBV6-5 and TRBJ1-1; 8 bases agree with TRBD1. Germline CDR1 reads MNHEY; CDR2 reads SVGAGI. With 4 bases clipped from V and 5 bases from J, the junction kept 3 bases outside the gene matches. The CDR3 is 13 amino acids. The CDR3 spells CASSLNRGTEAFF. DNA of the CDR3: TGTGCCAGCAGTTTAAACAGGGGGACTGAAGCTTTCTTT.

V and J are TRBV30 and TRBJ2-3; TRBD2 aligns across 14 bases. The CDR3 is 16 amino acids. Trimming at V came to 3 bases and at J to 4 bases, leaving 6 bases not matched to a gene. The germline gives CDR1 GTSNPN, CDR2 SVGIG (reference sequence). CDR3 nucleotides: TGTGCCTGGAGCACCGGACTAGCGGGGGGCCCAGATACGCAGTATTTT. Amino acids: CAWSTGLAGGPDTQYF.

This chain connects TRBV5-1 to TRBJ1-1; a possible D gene is TRBD1 (6 bases). The V gene's germline CDR1 is SGHRS and CDR2 YFSETQ. The CDR3 covers 13 residues. V was shortened by 5 bases and J by 1 base, with 9 bases between the two germline ends. The CDR3 protein is CASRSTGNTEAFF. The CDR3 nucleotides are TGCGCCAGCAGATCGACAGGGAACACTGAAGCTTTCTTT.

The chain is built from TRBV5-1 and TRBJ2-6; D might be TRBD1 or TRBD2, each matching 6 bases. The V gene lost 5 bases and the J gene lost 0 bases, with 15 bases spanning the gap. CDR1 SGHRS and CDR2 YFSETQ come from the germline V gene. The CDR3 is made up of 17 amino acids. CDR3 residues: CASRPGAGNSGANVLTF. The CDR3 DNA sequence: TGCGCCAGCAGACCGGGGGCGGGGAACTCTGGGGCCAACGTCCTGACTTTC.

In its sample, this clone was seen once. The V and J genes are TRBV30 and TRBJ1-2, with 7 nucleotides matching TRBD1. From germline, CDR1 is GTSNPN and CDR2 SVGIG (reference sequence). The CDR3 runs 14 residues. Unmatched junction bases numbered 8, after V lost 7 bases and J lost 0 bases. CDR3 sequence (DNA): TGTGCCTCCGAGCAGGGGGATGCTAACTATGGCTACACCTTC. This gives the protein CASEQGDANYGYTF.

The chain recombines TRBV27 with TRBJ1-4; weak D call: TRBD1 (5 bases). The V end was cut by 5 bases, the J end by 5 bases, with 12 bases between. Per the germline V gene, CDR1 is MNHEY and CDR2 is SMNVEV (reference sequence). This CDR3 contains 14 residues. CDR3 residues: CASSPGGTNEKLFF. The CDR3 region has the DNA TGTGCCAGCAGTCCCGGGGGGACCAATGAAAAACTGTTTTTT.

Concerning this clone itself: Other DNA sequences in the same sample also yield this CDR3. The chain has TRBV18 and TRBJ2-7, with D hard to call. Germline assignment: CDR1 KGHSH and CDR2 LQKENI. The V gene lost 2 bases and the J gene lost 3 bases, with 5 bases spanning the gap. This CDR3 is 12 amino acids long. CDR3 sequence (DNA): TGTGCCAGCTCACCAACCGGCTACGAGCAGTACTTC. Residues: CASSPTGYEQYF.

The chain recombines TRBV2 with TRBJ2-7, with D possibly TRBD1 on 6 matching bases. The germline CDR1 and CDR2 sequences are SNHLY and FYNNEI. The V and J ends lost 2 bases and 8 bases respectively, with 13 bases between them. The CDR3 runs to 13 residues. The CDR3 sequence is CASSESGQGKQYF. CDR3 nucleotide sequence: TGTGCCAGCAGTGAATCCGGCCAGGGGAAGCAGTACTTC.

The rearrangement links TRBV10-3 to TRBJ2-5; D is undetermined. CDR3 length equals 13 residues. Trimming took off 2 bases at V and 3 bases at J, with 7 bases between the two ends. CDR1 ENHRY and CDR2 SYGVKD come from the germline V gene. The CDR3 spells CAISEEREETQYF. The CDR3 coding sequence is TGTGCCATCAGTGAGGAGCGCGAAGAGACCCAGTACTTC.

J is TRBJ1-4 and V is TRBV7-2, with D possibly being TRBD1 (6 bases). In germline, CDR1 is SGHTA, CDR2 FQGNSA. Trimming took off 5 bases at V and 0 bases at J, with 13 bases between the two ends. The CDR3 is 16 residues long. The CDR3: CASSRDMKATNEKLFF. DNA of the CDR3: TGTGCCAGCAGCCGGGACATGAAAGCAACTAATGAAAAACTGTTTTTT.

A word on this clone: Other DNA sequences of this sample code for an identical CDR3. The V call is TRBV19, the J call TRBJ1-1; D gene ambiguous. The V gene's germline CDR1 is LNHDA and CDR2 SQIVND (reference sequence). V was pared by 1 base and J by 6 bases, with 9 bases between. CDR3 length: 13 residues. The CDR3 loop is CASSIGQGAEAFF. In DNA, the CDR3 is TGTGCCAGTAGTATAGGACAAGGCGCTGAAGCTTTCTTT.

This clone appeared a few times. This sequence joins TRBV6-7 and TRBJ2-7; D unresolved. TRBV6-7 has ORF status, its function being uncertain. The V end lost 7 bases, the J end lost 3 bases, and 4 bases lay between the germline ends. The CDR3 runs to 10 residues. The CDR3: CASTFYEQYF. CDR3 bases: TGTGCCAGCACTTTCTACGAGCAGTACTTC.

V is TRBV30 and J is TRBJ1-6; D not certain. Trimming stripped 4 bases from V and 8 bases from J, with 12 bases between. Germline V gives CDR1 GTSNPN, CDR2 SVGIG (reference sequence). The CDR3 spans 13 residues. Here the CDR3 DNA reads TGTGCCTGGAATTTTGGATTTGATTCACCCCTCCACTTT. It specifies CAWNFGFDSPLHF.

The chain couples TRBV4-1 to TRBJ2-7; D is unclear. Trimming shortened V by 2 bases and J by 4 bases, and 12 bases separated the two germline ends. CDR3 length: 14 amino acids. CDR1 and CDR2 from the germline V gene are MGHRA and YSYEKL. CDR3 sequence: CASSQLLGYYEQYF. The CDR3 bases are TGCGCCAGCAGCCAACTCCTCGGGTATTACGAGCAGTACTTC.

The chain joins TRBV5-1 to TRBJ2-7; 9 nucleotides line up with TRBD1. Germline V lookup: CDR1 SGHRS, CDR2 YFSETQ. V lost 0 bases, J lost 5 bases, and 6 bases stayed unmatched. The CDR3 is 15 amino acids. DNA for the CDR3: TGCGCCAGCAGCTTGGGCGGGACAGGGATCAACGAGCAGTACTTC. It yields the protein CASSLGGTGINEQYF.

The J gene is TRBJ1-3, the V gene TRBV19; D may be TRBD1 (5 bases). The length of the CDR3 is 15 residues. Germline CDR1 LNHDA, CDR2 SQIVND (reference sequence). Trimming pared 3 bases from V and 2 bases from J, leaving 11 bases between. The DNA of the CDR3 is TGTGCCAGTAGTATCGGTGGGGCAGCTGGAAACACCATATATTTT. Protein: CASSIGGAAGNTIYF.

The rearrangement links TRBV2 to TRBJ2-3; 7 bases map to TRBD2. The length of the CDR3 is 18 residues. CDR1 and CDR2 from the germline V gene are SNHLY and FYNNEI. With V trimmed by 4 bases and J by 3 bases, 16 bases remained unmatched. The CDR3 region has the DNA TGTGCCAGCAGTGTGAGGGCTAGCGGTCACGGTATTACAGATACGCAGTATTTT. Protein: CASSVRASGHGITDTQYF.

This chain uses TRBV2 with TRBJ2-5, with a tentative D call TRBD1 (5 bases). The CDR3 is 15 residues long. Trimming stripped 4 bases from V and 3 bases from J, with 15 bases between. Germline CDR1 reads SNHLY; CDR2 reads FYNNEI. The CDR3 DNA reads TGTGCCAGCAGTGGTAGGGGTAATAGGGAAGAGACCCAGTACTTC. Its translation is CASSGRGNREETQYF.

This chain uses TRBV11-2 with TRBJ1-2; no firm D call. Per germline, CDR1 SGHAT and CDR2 FQNNGV. CDR3 length: 14 residues. With 2 bases removed from V and 8 bases from J, the gap between germline ends came to 15 bases. The CDR3: CASSLQTGIPGYTF. The CDR3 DNA follows: TGTGCCAGCAGCTTACAGACGGGAATCCCAGGCTACACCTTC.

This chain uses TRBV27 with TRBJ1-2; TRBD1 might be the D (5 bases). Looked up from germline, CDR1 is MNHEY and CDR2 is SMNVEV (reference sequence). The CDR3 spans 16 residues. V shed 5 bases and J shed 3 bases, with 19 bases lying between them. The CDR3 DNA is TGTGCCAGCAGTGACACTCAGGGCCACGGCGACTATGGCTACACCTTC. This codes for CASSDTQGHGDYGYTF.

As to this clone: Other DNA sequences in the same sample also yield this CDR3. This chain connects TRBV18 to TRBJ2-3; D is possibly TRBD1 or TRBD2 (5 bases each). The CDR3 sequence is 13 residues long. V was clipped by 6 bases and J by 4 bases, with 11 bases between them. Germline CDR1 and CDR2: KGHSH and LQKENI. CDR3 amino acids: CASSRDGADTQYF. The DNA of the CDR3 is TGTGCCAGCTCTCGGGACGGAGCAGATACGCAGTATTTT. Complete variable domain (other parts from reference TRBV18 and TRBJ2-3): NAGVMQNPRHLVRRRGQEARLRCSPMKGHSHVYWYRQLPEEGLKFMVYLQKENIIDESGMPKERFSAEFPKEGPSILRIQQVVRGDSAAYFCASSRDGADTQYFGPGTRLTVL.

V usage is TRBV6-5 and J usage is TRBJ2-6; D is ambiguous. From germline, CDR1 is MNHEY and CDR2 SVGAGI. Trimming shortened V by 4 bases and J by 0 bases, and 10 bases separated the two germline ends. This CDR3 comprises 16 residues. The CDR3 spells CASSSPGSSGANVLTF. DNA of the CDR3: TGTGCCAGCAGTTCCCCCGGGTCCTCTGGGGCCAACGTCCTGACTTTC.

The V call is TRBV7-3, the J call TRBJ1-1, with D unresolved. The V end lost 6 bases, the J end lost 5 bases, and 13 bases lay between the germline ends. The CDR3 runs 13 residues. Germline V gene lookup returns CDR1 SGHTA and CDR2 FQGTGA. The DNA for the CDR3 is TGTGCCAGCAGGTCGAGGCGCGGGACTGAAGCTTTCTTT. Translation gives CASRSRRGTEAFF.

Turning to this clone: Other nucleotide sequences from this sample produce the same CDR3. The V gene is TRBV19, the J gene TRBJ2-7; 9 bases line up with TRBD1. CDR1 and CDR2 from the germline V gene are LNHDA and SQIVND (reference sequence). There are 15 residues in the CDR3. Unmatched junction bases numbered 6, after V lost 5 bases and J lost 1 base. The DNA for the CDR3 is TGTGCCAGTAGTTCCGGGACAGGGAGTTCCTACGAGCAGTACTTC. This encodes CASSSGTGSSYEQYF. The full variable domain, in which reference TRBV19 and TRBJ2-7 provide the parts outside the CDR3, is DGGITQSPKYLFRKEGQNVTLSCEQNLNHDAMYWYRQDPGQGLRLIYYSQIVNDFQKGDIAEGYSVSREKKESFPLTVTSAQKNPTAFYLCASSSGTGSSYEQYFGPGTRLTVT.

The chain combines TRBV30 with TRBJ1-2, with 9 bases that match TRBD1. CDR1 is GTSNPN, CDR2 SVGIG, per germline (reference sequence). Losses at the gene ends were 5 bases for V and 4 bases for J; bases not matched to a gene: 14. There are 16 residues in the CDR3. Here the CDR3 reads CAWRGQGQLTAYGYTF. The DNA of the CDR3 is TGTGCCTGGCGGGGACAGGGCCAGCTGACGGCCTATGGCTACACCTTC.

The chain uses TRBV27 and TRBJ2-5, with 12 bases fitting TRBD2. Trimming removed 6 bases from V and 1 base from J; junction bases left unmatched: 6. Germline CDR1 reads MNHEY; CDR2 reads SMNVEV (reference sequence). CDR3 length: 16 amino acids. This chain's CDR3 is CASRILGLAGQETQYF. The CDR3 DNA reads TGTGCCAGCAGGATCTTGGGACTAGCGGGCCAAGAGACCCAGTACTTC.

V gene TRBV29-1 combines with J gene TRBJ2-5; TRBD2 aligns across 7 bases. CDR3 size: 12 residues. Trimming took 7 bases from V and 5 from J; bases not matched to a gene: 7. Per the germline V gene, CDR1 is SQVTM and CDR2 is ANQGSEA. CDR3 residues: CSAMTSWETQYF. CDR3 bases: TGCAGCGCTATGACTAGCTGGGAGACCCAGTACTTC.

V usage is TRBV4-2 and J usage is TRBJ2-1; possible D gene TRBD2, 6 bases. This CDR3 comprises 15 residues. V shed 1 base and J shed 1 base, with 8 bases lying between them. Germline-derived CDR1 and CDR2 are LGHNA and YNFKEQ. Here the CDR3 reads CASSQAGESYNEQFF. The CDR3 coding sequence is TGTGCCAGCAGCCAAGCGGGGGAATCCTACAATGAGCAGTTCTTC.

V is TRBV4-1 and J is TRBJ2-3; TRBD2 aligns across 9 bases. Germline V gene sequence: CDR1 MGHRA, CDR2 YSYEKL. The CDR3 contains 17 residues. V was pared by 2 bases and J by 0 bases, with 6 bases of the junction left unmatched. Written as DNA, the CDR3 is TGCGCCAGCAGCCAATATCCGACTAGCGGTAGCACAGATACGCAGTATTTT. Translating gives CASSQYPTSGSTDTQYF.

The V call is TRBV10-3, the J call TRBJ2-3, with D possibly TRBD1 on 6 matching bases. V gave up 4 bases and J gave up 4 bases, with 9 bases separating them. The CDR3 spans 13 residues. In germline, CDR1 is ENHRY, CDR2 SYGVKD. CDR3 residues: CAISGNRADTQYF. The CDR3 DNA reads as TGTGCCATCAGTGGGAACAGGGCAGATACGCAGTATTTT.